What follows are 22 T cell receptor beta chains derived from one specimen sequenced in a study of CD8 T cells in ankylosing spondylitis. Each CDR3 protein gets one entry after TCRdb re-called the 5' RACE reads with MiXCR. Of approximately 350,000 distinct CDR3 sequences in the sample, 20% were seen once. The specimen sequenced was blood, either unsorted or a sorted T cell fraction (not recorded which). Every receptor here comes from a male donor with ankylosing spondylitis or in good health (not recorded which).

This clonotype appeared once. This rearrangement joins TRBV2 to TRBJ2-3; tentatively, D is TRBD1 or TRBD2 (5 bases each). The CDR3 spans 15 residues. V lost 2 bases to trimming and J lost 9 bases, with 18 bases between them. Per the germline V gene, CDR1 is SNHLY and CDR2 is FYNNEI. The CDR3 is CASSERDLPEGTQYF. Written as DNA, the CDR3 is TGTGCCAGCAGTGAACGTGACCTCCCTGAGGGGACGCAGTATTTT.

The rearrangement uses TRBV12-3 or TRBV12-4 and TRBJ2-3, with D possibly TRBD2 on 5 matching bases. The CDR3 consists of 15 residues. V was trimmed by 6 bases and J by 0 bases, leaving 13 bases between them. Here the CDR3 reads CASSPGLMSTDTQYF. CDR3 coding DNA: TGTGCCAGCAGCCCCGGACTCATGAGCACAGATACGCAGTATTTT.

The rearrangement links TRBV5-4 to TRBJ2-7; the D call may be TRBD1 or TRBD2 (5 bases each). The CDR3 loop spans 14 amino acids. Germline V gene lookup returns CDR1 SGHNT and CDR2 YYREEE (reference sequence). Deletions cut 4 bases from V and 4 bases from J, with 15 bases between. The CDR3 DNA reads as TGTGCCAGCAGCGGGACCCCCAGCCCATACGAGCAGTACTTC. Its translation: CASSGTPSPYEQYF.

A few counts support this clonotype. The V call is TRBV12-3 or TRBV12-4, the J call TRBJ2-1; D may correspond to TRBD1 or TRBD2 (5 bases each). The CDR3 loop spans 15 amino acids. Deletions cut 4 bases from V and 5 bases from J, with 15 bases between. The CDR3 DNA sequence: TGTGCCAGCAGTTGGTCGGGGACCCCCGACAATGAGCAGTTCTTC. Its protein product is CASSWSGTPDNEQFF.

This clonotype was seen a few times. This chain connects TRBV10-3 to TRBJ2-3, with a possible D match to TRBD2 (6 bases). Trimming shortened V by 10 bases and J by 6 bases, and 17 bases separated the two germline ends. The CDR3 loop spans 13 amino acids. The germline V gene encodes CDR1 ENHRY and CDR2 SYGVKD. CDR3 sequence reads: CATERDSPDTQYF. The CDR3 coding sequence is TGTGCCACCGAACGGGACTCCCCGGATACGCAGTATTTT.

CDR3 DNA sequence: TGCGCCAGCAGTCCCGGGTACACAGATACGCAGTATTTT. The encoded protein is CASSPGYTDTQYF. V gene TRBV10-2 combines with J gene TRBJ2-3; D is unresolved. Germline V gene sequence: CDR1 WSHSY, CDR2 SAAADI. The CDR3 totals 13 residues. V was clipped by 5 bases and J by 2 bases, with 8 bases between them.

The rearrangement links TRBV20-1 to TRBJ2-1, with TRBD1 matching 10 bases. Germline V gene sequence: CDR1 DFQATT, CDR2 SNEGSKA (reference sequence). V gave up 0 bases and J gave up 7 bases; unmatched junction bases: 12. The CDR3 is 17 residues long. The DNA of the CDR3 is TGCAGTGCTAGAGATGATGCCGGGACAGGGGCACCTAATGAGCAGTTCTTC. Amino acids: CSARDDAGTGAPNEQFF.

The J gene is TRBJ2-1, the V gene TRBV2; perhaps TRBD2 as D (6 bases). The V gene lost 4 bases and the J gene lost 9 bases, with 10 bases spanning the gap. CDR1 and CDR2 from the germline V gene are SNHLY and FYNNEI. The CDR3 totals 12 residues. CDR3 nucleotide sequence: TGTGCCAGCAGTGGTCTAGCGATTGAGCAGTTCTTC. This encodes CASSGLAIEQFF.

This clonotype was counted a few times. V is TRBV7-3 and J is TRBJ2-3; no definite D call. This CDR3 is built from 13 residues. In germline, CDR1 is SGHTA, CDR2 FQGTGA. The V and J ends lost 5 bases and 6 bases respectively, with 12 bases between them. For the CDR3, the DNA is TGTGCCAGCAGCCTCCCCCCCCAGGATACGCAGTATTTT. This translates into CASSLPPQDTQYF.

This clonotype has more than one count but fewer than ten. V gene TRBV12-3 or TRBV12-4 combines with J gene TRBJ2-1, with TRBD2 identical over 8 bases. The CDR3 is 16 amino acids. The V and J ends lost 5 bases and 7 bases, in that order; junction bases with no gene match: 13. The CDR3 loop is CASSAFSGGPKNEQFF. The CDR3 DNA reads TGTGCCAGCAGTGCCTTTTCGGGGGGGCCAAAGAATGAGCAGTTCTTC.

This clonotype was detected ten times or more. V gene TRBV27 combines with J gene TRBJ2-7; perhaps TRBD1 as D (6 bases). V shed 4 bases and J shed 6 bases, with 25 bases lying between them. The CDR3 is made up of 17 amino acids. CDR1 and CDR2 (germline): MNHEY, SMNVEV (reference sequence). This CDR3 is CASSSRSGAGDLFEQYF. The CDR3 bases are TGTGCCAGCAGTTCAAGGTCAGGTGCAGGGGACCTCTTCGAGCAGTACTTC.

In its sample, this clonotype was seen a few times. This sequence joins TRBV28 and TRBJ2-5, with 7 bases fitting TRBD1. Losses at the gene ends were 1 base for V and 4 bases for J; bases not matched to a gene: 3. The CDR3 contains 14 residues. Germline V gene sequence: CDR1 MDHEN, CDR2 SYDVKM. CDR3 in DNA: TGTGCCAGCAGTTTATATACAGGGGTAGAGACCCAGTACTTC. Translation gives CASSLYTGVETQYF. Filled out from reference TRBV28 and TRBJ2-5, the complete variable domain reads DVKVTQSSRYLVKRTGEKVFLECVQDMDHENMFWYRQDPGLGLRLIYFSYDVKMKEKGDIPEGYSVSREKKERFSLILESASTNQTSMYLCASSLYTGVETQYFGPGTRLLVL.

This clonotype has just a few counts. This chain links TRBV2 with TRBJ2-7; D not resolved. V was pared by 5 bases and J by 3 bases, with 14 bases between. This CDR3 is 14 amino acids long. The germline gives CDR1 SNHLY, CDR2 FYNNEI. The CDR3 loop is CASSSGVGFYEQYF. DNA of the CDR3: TGTGCCAGCAGTTCTGGGGTAGGCTTCTACGAGCAGTACTTC.

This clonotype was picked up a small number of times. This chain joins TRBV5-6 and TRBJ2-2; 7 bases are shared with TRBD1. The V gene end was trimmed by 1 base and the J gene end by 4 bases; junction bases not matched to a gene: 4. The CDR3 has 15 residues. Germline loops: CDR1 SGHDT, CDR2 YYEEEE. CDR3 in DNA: TGTGCCAGCAGCTTGAAGGGGGCTGTCACCGGGGAGCTGTTTTTT. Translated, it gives CASSLKGAVTGELFF. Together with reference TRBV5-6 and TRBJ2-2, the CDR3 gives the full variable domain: DAGVTQSPTHLIKTRGQQVTLRCSPKSGHDTVSWYQQALGQGPQFIFQYYEEEERQRGNFPDRFSGHQFPNYSSELNVNALLLGDSALYLCASSLKGAVTGELFFGEGSRLTVL.

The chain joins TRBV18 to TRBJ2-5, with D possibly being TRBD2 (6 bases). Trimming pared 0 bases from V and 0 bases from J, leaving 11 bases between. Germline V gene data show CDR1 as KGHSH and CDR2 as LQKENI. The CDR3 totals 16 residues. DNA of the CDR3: TGTGCCAGCTCACCACCCAAACGGGAGTACCAAGAGACCCAGTACTTC. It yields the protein CASSPPKREYQETQYF.

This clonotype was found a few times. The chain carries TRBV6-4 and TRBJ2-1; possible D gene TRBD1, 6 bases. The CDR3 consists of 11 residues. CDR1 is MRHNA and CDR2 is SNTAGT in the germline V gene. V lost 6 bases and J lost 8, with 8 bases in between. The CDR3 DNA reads TGTGCCAGCAGACAGGGATATGAGCAGTTCTTC. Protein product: CASRQGYEQFF.

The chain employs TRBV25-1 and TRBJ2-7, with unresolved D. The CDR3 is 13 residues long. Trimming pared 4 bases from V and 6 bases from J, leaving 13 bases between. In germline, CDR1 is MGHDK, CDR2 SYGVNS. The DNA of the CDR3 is TGTGCCAGCAGTGCCGGTCAAGGGTCCGAGCAGTACTTC. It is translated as CASSAGQGSEQYF.

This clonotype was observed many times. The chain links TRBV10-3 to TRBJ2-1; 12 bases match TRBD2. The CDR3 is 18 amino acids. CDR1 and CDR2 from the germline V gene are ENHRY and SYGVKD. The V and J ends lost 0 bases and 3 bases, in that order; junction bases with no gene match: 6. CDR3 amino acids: CAISESASGGAVYNEQFF. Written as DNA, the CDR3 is TGTGCCATCAGTGAGTCGGCTAGCGGGGGGGCCGTCTACAATGAGCAGTTCTTC.

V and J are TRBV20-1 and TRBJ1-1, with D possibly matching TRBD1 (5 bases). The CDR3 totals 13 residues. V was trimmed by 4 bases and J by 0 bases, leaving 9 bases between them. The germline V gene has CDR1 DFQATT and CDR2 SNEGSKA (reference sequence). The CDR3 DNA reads TGCAGTGCTAAACAGGTCATGAACACTGAAGCTTTCTTT. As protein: CSAKQVMNTEAFF.

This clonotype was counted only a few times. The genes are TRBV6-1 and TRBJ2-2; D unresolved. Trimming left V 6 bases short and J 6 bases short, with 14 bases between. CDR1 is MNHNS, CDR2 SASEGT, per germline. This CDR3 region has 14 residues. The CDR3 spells CASSDLPPAGELFF. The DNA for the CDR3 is TGTGCCAGCAGCGACCTACCTCCCGCCGGGGAGCTGTTTTTT.

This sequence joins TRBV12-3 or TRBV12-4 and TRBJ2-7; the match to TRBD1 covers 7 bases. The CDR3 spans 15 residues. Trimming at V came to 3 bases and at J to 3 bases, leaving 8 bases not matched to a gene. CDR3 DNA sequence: TGTGCCAGCAGTTTCAAGGGGGCAGGGGTCTACGAGCAGTACTTC. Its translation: CASSFKGAGVYEQYF.

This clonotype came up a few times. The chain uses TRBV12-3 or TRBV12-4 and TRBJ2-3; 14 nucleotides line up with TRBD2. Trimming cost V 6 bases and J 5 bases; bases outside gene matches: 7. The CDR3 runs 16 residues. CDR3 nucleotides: TGTGCCAGCAGGGCGACTAGCGGGGGGGCCTTAGATACGCAGTATTTT. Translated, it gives CASRATSGGALDTQYF.